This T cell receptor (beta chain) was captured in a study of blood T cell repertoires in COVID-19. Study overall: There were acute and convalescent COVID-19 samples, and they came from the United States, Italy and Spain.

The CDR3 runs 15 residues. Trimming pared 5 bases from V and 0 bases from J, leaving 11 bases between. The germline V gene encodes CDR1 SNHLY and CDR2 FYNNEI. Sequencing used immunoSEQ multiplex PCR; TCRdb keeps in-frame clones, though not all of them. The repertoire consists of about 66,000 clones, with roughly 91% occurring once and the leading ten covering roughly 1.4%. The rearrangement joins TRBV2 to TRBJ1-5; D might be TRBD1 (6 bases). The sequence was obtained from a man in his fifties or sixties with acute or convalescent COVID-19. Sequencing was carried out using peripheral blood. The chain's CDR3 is CASSPQGYSNQPQHF. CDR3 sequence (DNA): TGTGCCAGCAGTCCACAGGGATATAGCAATCAGCCCCAGCATTTT.